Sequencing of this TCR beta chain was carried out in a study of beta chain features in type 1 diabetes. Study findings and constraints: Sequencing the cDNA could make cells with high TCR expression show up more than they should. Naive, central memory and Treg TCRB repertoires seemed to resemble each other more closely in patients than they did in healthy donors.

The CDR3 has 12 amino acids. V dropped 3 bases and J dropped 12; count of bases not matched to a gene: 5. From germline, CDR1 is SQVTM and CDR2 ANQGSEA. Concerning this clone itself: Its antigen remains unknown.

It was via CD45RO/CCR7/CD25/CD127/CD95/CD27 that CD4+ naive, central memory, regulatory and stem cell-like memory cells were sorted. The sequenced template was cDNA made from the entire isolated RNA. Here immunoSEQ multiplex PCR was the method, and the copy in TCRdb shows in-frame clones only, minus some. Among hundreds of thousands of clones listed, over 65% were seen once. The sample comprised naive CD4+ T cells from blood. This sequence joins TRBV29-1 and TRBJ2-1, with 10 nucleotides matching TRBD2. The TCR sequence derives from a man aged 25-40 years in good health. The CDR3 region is CSVEASGSRQFF. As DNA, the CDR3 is TGCAGCGTTGAGGCTAGCGGGAGTCGGCAGTTCTTC.